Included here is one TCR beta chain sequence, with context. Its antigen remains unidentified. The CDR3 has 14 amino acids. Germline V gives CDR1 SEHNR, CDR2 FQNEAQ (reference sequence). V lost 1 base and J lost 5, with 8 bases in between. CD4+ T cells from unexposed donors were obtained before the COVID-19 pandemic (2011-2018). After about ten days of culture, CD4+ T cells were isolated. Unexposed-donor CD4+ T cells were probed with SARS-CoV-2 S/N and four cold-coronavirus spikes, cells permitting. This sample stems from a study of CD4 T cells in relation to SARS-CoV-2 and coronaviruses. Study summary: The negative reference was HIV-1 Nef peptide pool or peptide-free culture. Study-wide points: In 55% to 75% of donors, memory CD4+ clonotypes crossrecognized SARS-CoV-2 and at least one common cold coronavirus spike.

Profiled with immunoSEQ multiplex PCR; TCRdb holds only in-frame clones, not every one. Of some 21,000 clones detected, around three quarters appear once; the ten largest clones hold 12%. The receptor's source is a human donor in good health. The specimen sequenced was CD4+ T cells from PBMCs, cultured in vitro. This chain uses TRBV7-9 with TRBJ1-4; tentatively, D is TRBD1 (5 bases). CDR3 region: CASSLGGGNEKLFF. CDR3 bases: TGTGCCAGCAGCTTAGGGGGGGGGAATGAAAAACTGTTTTTT. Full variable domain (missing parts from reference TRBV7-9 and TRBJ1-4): DTGVSQNPRHKITKRGQNVTFRCDPISEHNRLYWYRQTLGQGPEFLTYFQNEAQLEKSRLLSDRFSAERPKGSFSTLEIQRTEQGDSAMYLCASSLGGGNEKLFFGSGTQLSVL.